Given below is one TCR beta chain in context. Its antigen is currently unknown. Combining a sample-barcoded 5' primer with a J-beta primer mix, a second PCR ran for roughly 7 to 12 cycles. TCRdb used MiXCR to reprocess the 5' RACE reads, holding one entry per CDR3 protein. This sample has roughly 800,000 distinct CDR3 sequences, with roughly 25% found just once. These data come from a study of blood T cells in healthy people across ages. Regarding the study as a whole: Unsorted PBMC material precluded a definitive naive versus antigen-experienced comparison.

Germline CDR1 is SGHAT and CDR2 is FQNNGV. The CDR3 runs 16 residues. The donors, aged about 6 to 100, were healthy Caucasians from Russia. This sample also belongs to another study, concerning T cells of mothers and their children. That study adds: According to the study, all extracted RNA entered cDNA synthesis at approximately 1.5 ug per 15 ul.

The sequenced sample was blood. The receptor's source is a boy aged 5-17 years in good health. The rearrangement links TRBV11-2 to TRBJ2-5; no definite D call. The J call may be wrong; the DNA end is better matched by TRBJ2-7. DNA for the CDR3: TGTGCCAGCAGCCAGAATTCTGGGCACCGAAACTACGAGCAGTACTTC. Translated, it gives CASSQNSGHRNYEQYF.